This T cell receptor beta chain was recovered during a study of blood T cell repertoires in COVID-19. Study-level information: COVID-19 samples, acute and convalescent, were from the United States, Italy and Spain. T cells, B-cell-depleted T cells, or PBMCs supplied cDNA or gDNA.

Original processing methods: Cell counts per sample came from amplifying reference gene primers. Repertoires were generated with immunoSEQ multiplex PCR, while TCRdb's copy carries only in-frame clones and drops some. The V and J calls and clone size come from that table; D and trimming were worked out from the DNA. The sample records fewer than 80,000 clones, about 88% being singletons. The germline gives CDR1 SGHNT, CDR2 YENEEA. V gave up 0 bases and J gave up 7 bases, with 7 bases separating them. The CDR3 has 13 residues. The sequencing sample was made of peripheral blood. This chain connects TRBV11-3 to TRBJ2-1; possible D gene TRBD1, 5 bases. The TCR comes from a woman aged 45-65 years with active COVID-19. CDR3: CASSLDYRNEQFF. The CDR3 DNA sequence: TGTGCCAGCAGCTTAGACTACAGGAATGAGCAGTTCTTC.